This T cell receptor beta chain was recovered during a study of blood T cell repertoires in COVID-19. Study in general: Samples taken during acute and convalescent COVID-19 were collected in the United States, Italy and Spain.

Germline V CDR1 and CDR2: MNHEY, SMNVEV (reference sequence). V lost 6 bases to trimming and J lost 0 bases, with 13 bases between them. The CDR3 totals 15 residues. The assay was immunoSEQ multiplex PCR, and TCRdb's table has in-frame clones only and misses some. The sample includes some 97,000 clones, just over 90% seen only once; the top ten take 0.97%. The chain has TRBV27 and TRBJ2-3; TRBD1 is a possible D gene (5 bases). Material for sequencing was peripheral blood. The receptor was isolated from a man aged 60 to 75 with acute or convalescent COVID-19. In DNA form, the CDR3 reads TGTGCCAGCAGCCGACAGATTTCTAGCACAGATACGCAGTATTTT. Translated, it gives CASSRQISSTDTQYF.